This entry describes one TCR beta chain. The target of this receptor is not known. No clone much larger than this one lies a single base away; base qualities are absent. This sample was included in a study of cytomegalovirus exposure and HLA in healthy donors (TCRdb year 2017). With regard to the full study: An earlier analysis of about 530 of the donors reported 276 Gb of sequence data and approximately 120 million unique TCR beta sequences obtained from some 200 million T cells. A separate validation cohort of over 95 different subjects was used in addition to the 666-subject first cohort. Genome-wide SNP genotypes for about 60% of the roughly 700 donors were used in a later genetic analysis, which treated that subset as a discovery cohort. The study was designed to test whether signatures of past pathogen exposure could be identified by cataloging public T cell receptors. Every discovery cohort repertoire had been produced on one sequencing platform. The study used immunosequencing to profile the T cell repertoires of 666 subjects and linked those repertoires to cytomegalovirus serostatus. Donor age, sex, ethnicity and CMV serostatus were collected together with the repertoire data. Across some 400 genotyped donors of the cohort, an average of about 240,000 unique TCR beta nucleotide sequences per donor were sequenced, and roughly a sixth of those sequences were non-productive. The number of donors typed differed by locus, with 629-630 for A, B, C, DRB1 and DQB1, 522 for DQA1, 600 to 610 for DPA1, and some 470 for DPB1. Class I and class II HLA loci were covered by the typing at four-digit resolution. Approximately 300 gigabases of sequencing data and 75 million to 85 million unique TCR sequences made up an early release that covered 640 HLA-typed donors. Rather than drawing on any new phenotypic data, the later analysis identified candidate immune exposures from TCR beta sequences and the way those sequences occurred across donors. Among the roughly 380 genotyped donors, about 85% belonged to the genetic ancestry cluster associated with self-reported Caucasian donors. The study combined high-throughput TCR immunosequencing, statistical association of individual TCRs with disease status, and machine learning to predict cytomegalovirus infection status. Roughly five DR-DQ haplotypes were handled as single units for association and clustering, since linkage in the cohort was strong. A later analysis re-examined previously published TCR beta repertoires from roughly 720 donors and added high-resolution HLA genotyping to investigate patterns of TCR occurrence. To decide whether each TCR beta V gene segment behaved as functional or pseudogenic, an earlier analysis of 587 of the donors relied on high-throughput TCR beta sequencing. What the authors observed across the whole study: CMV serostatus was the only immune exposure information available for the cohort. According to the authors, the approach could potentially be generalized to other disease states and immunological phenotypes. A further reported finding was that TCR beta sequences accurately predicted the HLA-A and HLA-B alleles for most subjects in the first cohort. In this cohort, only TCR beta chains were sequenced, and detectable features were limited by the absence of alpha or paired-chain data. In a later analysis, some 17,000 TCR beta sequences were associated with specific HLA alleles at a false discovery rate of 0.05. Correlated functional status among segregating V segments might reflect linkage disequilibrium, but an unknown experimental factor could not be ruled out. In an earlier analysis of fewer than 750 of the donors, most TCR beta V segments were observed in productive rearrangements about 87% or about 30% of the time, broadly matching IMGT annotations. In a later analysis, HLA-associated TCR beta chains were found to be more clonally expanded and to have lower generation probabilities than equally common non-associated chains. Because HLA typing was missing for some donors at each locus, association tests included only the typed subset. Three of the identified cytomegalovirus-associated TCR beta chains were confirmed in vitro to be specific for cytomegalovirus antigens. A cluster of highly shared sequence variants was judged likely to represent a technical artifact of the sequencing pipeline. In a later genetic analysis, a missense DCLRE1C variant was associated with V-gene and J-gene trimming of TCR beta chains, and the association was replicated in an independent cohort. The classifier was reported to diagnose cytomegalovirus status with high specificity and sensitivity in both the original and validation cohorts. A later analysis reported that several top co-occurrence clusters appeared linked to parvovirus B19, influenza, CMV and Epstein-Barr virus. Some IMGT-functional V segments, including TRBV6-2 and TRBV6-3, could not be told apart with the 87-base-pair reads, so those segments were excluded. Compared with the approximately 700-donor mean, donors in an Asian-associated ancestry cluster had fewer N-insertions in productive TCRs, according to a later genetic analysis. Presence/absence analyses assumed roughly uniform sequencing depth across donors, an assumption that may not hold. According to a later analysis, most CMV-associated TCR beta chains appeared to be HLA-restricted, and the HLA associations seemed to be driven largely by CMV exposure. The study listed 150 to 200 TCR beta chains as associated with cytomegalovirus. Strong co-occurrence of HLA alleles, especially DR and DQ, made assigning TCR associations to individual alleles difficult. Because counts were too low, roughly 16 rarely observed V segments, including chromosome 9 orphons, were excluded from the earlier analysis of roughly 580 of the donors. According to a later analysis, TCR association rates differed among HLA loci, with DRB1 alleles showing the most associated TCRs and HLA-C alleles showing the fewest. While some public TCRs were present in many individuals, most TCR sequences turned up only very rarely across donors.

The CDR1 and CDR2 encoded by the germline V gene are MNHNS and SASEGT. The germline V and J ends show losses of 6 bases and 4 bases respectively, and no gene match explains 6 bases of the junction. Including cysteine and phenylalanine, the CDR3 has 14 amino acids. This entry keeps only the CDR3 DNA: 42 bases, framed from base 1. The library was obtained by the immunoSEQ multiplex PCR assay. The multiplex PCR relied on a mix of 60 forward primers for TCR Vbeta segments and 13 reverse primers for TCR Jbeta segments. The CDR3 region of rearranged TCR beta genes was amplified from genomic DNA by a multiplex PCR assay. On the Illumina HiSeq System, the amplified TCR beta libraries were sequenced as 87-base-pair reads. The authors processed their data as follows. In a later analysis, tens of millions of unique TCR beta chains were counted across the approximately 620 repertoires, and about 10 million of these chains were shared by at least two donors. Raw reads were error-corrected and collapsed into unique sequences by a nearest-neighbor algorithm in which closely related sequences were merged to remove PCR and sequencing errors. CDR3 sequences were aligned to IMGT reference sequences to assign V, D and J gene segments. For a sequence to be retained, a match of at least six nucleotides to both a V gene segment and a J gene segment was required. A rearrangement was called productive if the CDR3 had no stop codons and remained in frame with V and J, and every other rearrangement was called non-productive. CDR3 was defined according to IMGT convention as the region running from the second conserved V-encoded cysteine to the conserved J-encoded phenylalanine. The earlier analysis of fewer than 700 of the donors excluded sequences that lacked an unambiguous match to a single V gene segment. In an earlier analysis of roughly 600 of the donors, a V segment was called functional when productive rearrangements were above 56.7%, and segregating when the standard deviation between donors exceeded 5%. A statistical classification framework was built for diagnosing cytomegalovirus status from the catalog of TCR beta chain sequences. In a later analysis, V and J genes were assigned by comparing TCR nucleotide sequences against IMGT/GENE-DB human TR gene sequences. The TCRdist pipeline was used in a later analysis to assign CDR3 sequences and most-parsimonious VDJ recombination scenarios. A later analysis defined each TCR beta chain by its CDR3 amino acid sequence plus V-gene family, and excluded reads lacking a unique V-gene family. As a way to deal with suspected cross-contamination and a sequencing artifact, a later analysis dropped approximately 570 nucleotide sequences that were highly shared and had low generation probability. A later analysis calculated a clonal expansion index for each public chain from normalized within-repertoire ranks of inferred template counts. A later analysis computed generation probabilities with a VDJ recombination model fitted to out-of-frame rearrangements, and checked the results against IGoR. In a later analysis, hypergeometric tests were used to score TCR-TCR, TCR-HLA and TCR-CMV co-occurrence, with a repertoire-size bias correction applied to TCR pairs. In a later analysis, false discovery rates were estimated by permuting HLA or CMV assignments 20 times. A later analysis grouped co-occurring TCRs with DBSCAN, adding TCRdist sequence similarity when clustering within HLA-allele-positive subsets. Repertoires with fewer than 30,000 or more than 120,000 public chains were left out of co-occurrence clustering, as were about five repertoires with anomalous nucleotide sharing. TCRdb re-hosts the immuneACCESS table, in-frame sequences only. Its copies lack some clones; in the studies checked, an unresolved V gene accounts for under half of them, and the cause for the rest is not known. For V, J and clone size, that table is used; D and trimming come from the DNA. Recorded for this sample are about 160,000 clones; less than 90% of them occurred a single time. The top ten clones comprise about 6.3% of the sample.

The cohort comprised some 700 healthy bone marrow donors. At the time of sampling, all cohort members were nominally healthy, though unrecorded immune exposures were likely present. The donor was CMV seropositive and belonged to the group of around 300 seropositive cohort members. A peripheral blood sample was provided by each donor, and peripheral blood mononuclear cells were used for TCR beta sequencing. The Qiagen DNeasy Blood Extraction Kit was used to extract genomic DNA from the blood cell samples. The sequencing input was PBMCs. The receptor chain draws on TRBV6-1 and TRBJ1-5; 7 bases in between match TRBD1. The sequence was obtained from a male donor in good health and CMV-seropositive. The CDR3 reads as follows: CASRGQFLNQPQHF. The nucleotide sequence reads TGTGCCAGCAGGGGACAGTTCTTAAATCAGCCCCAGCATTTT.